The rows below give T cell receptor beta chains drawn from one sample of a study of T cell repertoires in urothelial bladder cancer. Some clones are missing from TCRdb's copy, which holds only in-frame ones; the method was immunoSEQ multiplex PCR. The table has about 13,000 clones, less than 75% seen once. Sequenced: tumor-infiltrating cells from bladder cancer. These receptors all stem from a human donor with urothelial carcinoma. Both conserved end residues are part of each CDR3. A D gene is named only where the DNA matches it firmly. A row's size may be missing; if present it is once, few, many or a size class.

13 | TRBJ1-4 | TRBV2 | NA | NA | TGTGCCAGGAGAGACATCGTTTCTGAAAAACTGTTTTTT | CARRDIVSEKLFF
15 | TRBJ2-1 | TRBV6-6 | NA | NA | TGTGCCAGCAGGGCCGGGACACTTATTTACAATGAGCAGTTCTTC | CASRAGTLIYNEQFF
15 | TRBJ2-7 | TRBV4-2 | large | TRBD1 | TGTGCCAGCAGCCAAGTCGACAGGGATTTCGACGAGCAGTACTTC | CASSQVDRDFDEQYF
15 | TRBJ1-5 | TRBV4-1 | NA | NA | TGCGCCAGCAGCCAAGGTTCGACCGTTAATCAGCCCCAGCATTTT | CASSQGSTVNQPQHF
11 | TRBJ1-1 | TRBV5-4 | NA | NA | TGTGCCAGCAGCCGTGGGATTGAAGCTTTCTTT | CASSRGIEAFF
13 | TRBJ2-7 | TRBV6-5 | NA | NA | TGTGCCAGCAGTTCAGGACTCCTCTACGAGCAGTACTTC | CASSSGLLYEQYF
13 | TRBJ2-3 | TRBV10-3 | NA | NA | TGTGCCATCAGTGAGTCGAATACAGATACGCAGTATTTT | CAISESNTDTQYF
15 | TRBJ2-2 | TRBV6-1 | NA | NA | TGTGCCAGCAGTGGGCAGGGCTCACACACCGGGGAGCTGTTTTTT | CASSGQGSHTGELFF
14 | TRBJ1-1 | TRBV7-9 | NA | TRBD1 | TGTGCCAGCAGCAGGGACAGGATGAACACTGAAGCTTTCTTT | CASSRDRMNTEAFF
14 | TRBJ2-3 | TRBV6-1 | NA | TRBD1 | TGTGCCAGCAGTGGGGACAGGGGGGCAGATACGCAGTATTTT | CASSGDRGADTQYF
14 | TRBJ1-5 | TRBV15 | NA | TRBD1 | TGTGCCACCAGCATGAGGGGGCCCGGTCAGCCCCAGCATTTT | CATSMRGPGQPQHF
15 | TRBJ2-1 | TRBV13 | NA | TRBD2 | TGTGCCAGCAGCCGGGCGGGGGGGCTGAACAATGAGCAGTTCTTC | CASSRAGGLNNEQFF
14 | TRBJ1-1 | TRBV5-1 | NA | NA | TGCGCCAGCAGCGTGACCATGAGTGACACTGAAGCTTTCTTT | CASSVTMSDTEAFF
16 | TRBJ2-3 | TRBV4-1 | NA | TRBD1 | TGCGCCAGCAGCCAAGACGGGACAGGCTTCACAGATACGCAGTATTTT | CASSQDGTGFTDTQYF
13 | TRBJ1-5 | TRBV30 | NA | TRBD1 | TGTGCCTGGAATGACAGGGGGAATCAGCCCCAGCATTTT | CAWNDRGNQPQHF
18 | TRBJ1-3 | TRBV30 | NA | TRBD1 | TGTGCCTGGAGAAGGGGGACAGGGTCCCGCAGCTCTGGAAACACCATATATTTT | CAWRRGTGSRSSGNTIYF
14 | TRBJ2-7 | TRBV11-3 | NA | TRBD1 | TGTGCCAGCAGCCCTCGGGACAGGGGCTACGAGCAGTACTTC | CASSPRDRGYEQYF
11 | TRBJ2-1 | TRBV20-1 | once | TRBD2 | TGCAGTGCCCGCGGGAGTTATGAGCAGTTCTTC | CSARGSYEQFF
14 | TRBJ2-7 | TRBV5-1 | NA | NA | TGCGCCAGCAGCTTGGAGGCCGGCGCCTACGAGCAGTACTTC | CASSLEAGAYEQYF
15 | TRBJ2-3 | TRBV7-9 | few | TRBD2 | TGTGCCAGCAGCACTAGCGGGGGGGCGACAGATACGCAGTATTTT | CASSTSGGATDTQYF
16 | TRBJ1-6 | TRBV27 | medium-sized | TRBD1 | TGTGCCAGCAGTCCAGGGACAGGGATGGGTAATTCACCCCTCCACTTT | CASSPGTGMGNSPLHF
15 | TRBJ2-5 | TRBV6-1 | NA | NA | TGTGCCAGCAGTGAATCTTGGACACAACAAGAGACCCAGTACTTC | CASSESWTQQETQYF
20 | TRBJ2-4 | TRBV15 | NA | TRBD2 | TGTGCCACCAGCAGAGACAGGACTAGCGGGTATACCCAAGCCAAAAACATTCAGTACTTC | CATSRDRTSGYTQAKNIQYF
16 | TRBJ2-5 | TRBV7-2 | once | TRBD2 | TGTGCCAGCAGCACAAGGGCCAGCGGGGGCCAAGAGACCCAGTACTTC | CASSTRASGGQETQYF
11 | TRBJ1-3 | TRBV20-1 | NA | NA | TGCAGTGCTAGAGGTGGAAACACCATATATTTT | CSARGGNTIYF
14 | TRBJ2-2 | TRBV4-1 | NA | NA | TGCGCCACCGCAGGGTACCCGAACACCGGGGAGCTGTTTTTT | CATAGYPNTGELFF